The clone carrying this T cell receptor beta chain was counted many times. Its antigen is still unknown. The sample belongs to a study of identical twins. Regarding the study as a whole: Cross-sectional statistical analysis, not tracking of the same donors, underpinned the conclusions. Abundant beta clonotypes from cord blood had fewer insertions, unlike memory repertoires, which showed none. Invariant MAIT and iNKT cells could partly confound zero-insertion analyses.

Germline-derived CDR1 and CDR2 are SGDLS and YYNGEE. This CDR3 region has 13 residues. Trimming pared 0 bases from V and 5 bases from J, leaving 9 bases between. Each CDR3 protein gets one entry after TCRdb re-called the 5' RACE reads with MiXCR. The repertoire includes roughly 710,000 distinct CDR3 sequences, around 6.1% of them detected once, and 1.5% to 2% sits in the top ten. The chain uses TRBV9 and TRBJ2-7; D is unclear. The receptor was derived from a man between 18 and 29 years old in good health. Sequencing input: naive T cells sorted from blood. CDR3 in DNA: TGTGCCAGCAGCGTAGGAGGTTCGGACGAGCAGTACTTC. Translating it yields CASSVGGSDEQYF.